This TCR beta chain emerged from a study of early T cells in non-severe SARS-CoV-2 infection. TCRdb processed the 5' RACE reads anew with MiXCR; each CDR3 protein has one entry. The table has tens of thousands of distinct CDR3 sequences, approximately 15% seen once. This sequence originates from an adult who was a healthcare worker with PCR-confirmed SARS-CoV-2 infection or an uninfected control (not recorded which). Sequencing input: whole blood.

As DNA, the CDR3 is TGTGCCAGCAGTTCGGGACTAGCGGGCCCCTACGAGCAGTACTTC. It specifies CASSSGLAGPYEQYF. V is TRBV6-6 and J is TRBJ2-7; 12 nucleotides align to TRBD2. V shed 4 bases and J 2 bases; nucleotides not matched to a gene: 3. Germline values: CDR1 MNHNY, CDR2 SVGAGI (reference sequence). The CDR3 totals 15 residues.